The sequence of this T cell receptor (beta chain) was determined in a study of monozygotic twins with inflammatory bowel disease. Study results and limitations: Healthy co-twins had higher TCRbeta inverse Simpson diversity than their IBD twins. Variability in patient repertoires may have come partly from differing immunosuppressive treatments.

Germline V gene sequence: CDR1 DFQATT, CDR2 SNEGSKA (reference sequence). This CDR3 contains 13 residues. As to this clonotype: Its antigen is not identified.

Every TCR library consumed roughly 3,500 ng of total RNA. Reanalyzing the 5' RACE reads, TCRdb keeps one entry per CDR3 protein, without DNA. The sample table sets out approximately 160,000 distinct CDR3 sequences. The clonotype originates from a human donor with ulcerative colitis or Crohn's disease, or a healthy co-twin of an affected twin (not recorded which). Input material: blood. This rearrangement joins TRBV20-1 to TRBJ2-1; the TCRdb call, TRBD1, lacks DNA for checking. CDR3 in amino acids: CSAAFRGLDEQFF.